This section outlines one TCR beta chain sequence together with its context. The antigen is undetermined. Clones were read by immunoSEQ multiplex PCR, and TCRdb kept only the in-frame ones, dropping some. The data show about 73,000 clones, with around 88% seen just once and about 20% held by the top ten. This sample was included in a study of T cell responses to AZD1222 COVID-19 vaccine. V trimming: 7 bases; J trimming: 4 bases; junction bases outside the gene matches: 4. Germline V gene sequence: CDR1 SNHLY, CDR2 FYNNEI. The CDR3 has 12 amino acids. General study results and limits: Unmutated regions of variants are reportedly targeted by nearly half of spike-specific TCRs. It was only after the peak T cell response that any repertoires were sampled. Donor demographics were predominantly white British with a female majority; clonal diversity may be underestimated. Spike-specific TCRs gained breadth and depth after people received two AZD1222 doses.

The clonotype originates from an adult in good health. This specimen was peripheral blood, taken on day 0 of AZD1222 vaccination. This chain connects TRBV2 to TRBJ2-7, with 7 nucleotides matching TRBD1. CDR3 sequence reads: CASTPQGYEQYF. CDR3 bases: TGTGCCAGCACCCCACAGGGGTACGAGCAGTACTTC.